One sample yielded the 22 T cell receptor beta chains listed below, sequenced in a study of response to subunit inactivated influenza vaccine. MiXCR, run by TCRdb on the RT-PCR reads, gives a single entry per CDR3 protein. Of about 520,000 distinct CDR3 sequences listed, approximately 24% are singletons. Here the sequenced sample was CD4+ T cells sorted from PBMCs, taken more than 4 days after vaccination. All receptors come from a man aged 50-59 years who received an inactivated influenza vaccine.

This clonotype was detected a few times. The DNA of the CDR3 is TGTGCCAGCAGCGTAGGCCCGTCTTCCTACGAGCAGTACTTC. This translates into CASSVGPSSYEQYF. The chain couples TRBV9 to TRBJ2-7; no clear D gene. V was cut by 0 bases and J by 1 base, with 8 bases left in between. This CDR3 spans 14 amino acids. CDR1 and CDR2 (germline): SGDLS, YYNGEE.

In this sample, this clonotype turned up a few times. This chain connects TRBV12-3 or TRBV12-4 to TRBJ2-1; D gene uncertain. Trimming took off 8 bases at V and 7 bases at J, with 15 bases between the two ends. This CDR3 comprises 13 residues. The CDR3 DNA is TGTGCCAGCGCTGAGTTAGGGTCTAATGAGCAGTTCTTC. It is translated as CASAELGSNEQFF.

The chain has TRBV10-3 and TRBJ2-3, with D unresolved. This CDR3 comprises 13 residues. V lost 4 bases, J lost 0 bases, and 5 bases lay in between. Per germline, CDR1 ENHRY and CDR2 SYGVKD. This CDR3 reads CAISVGSTDTQYF. CDR3 in DNA: TGTGCCATCAGTGTTGGTAGCACAGATACGCAGTATTTT.

This clonotype was seen a handful of times. The rearrangement joins TRBV6-1 to TRBJ2-1; D remains unclear. The germline V gene has CDR1 MNHNS and CDR2 SASEGT. The V end lost 6 bases, the J end lost 0 bases, and 12 bases lay between the germline ends. The length of the CDR3 is 15 residues. The CDR3 DNA sequence: TGTGCCAGCAGACGAAGTCGCACCTCCTACAATGAGCAGTTCTTC. Its translation: CASRRSRTSYNEQFF.

This clonotype was seen only a few times. This rearrangement joins TRBV6-2 or TRBV6-3 to TRBJ1-1; D is unresolved. The CDR3 sequence is 13 residues long. Per the germline V gene, CDR1 is MNHEY and CDR2 is SVGEGT. V was cut by 5 bases and J by 4 bases, with 11 bases left in between. The CDR3 here is CASSPSRTTEAFF. CDR3 DNA sequence: TGTGCCAGCAGTCCTTCAAGGACCACTGAAGCTTTCTTT.

This clonotype has a handful of counts. The J gene is TRBJ2-7, the V gene TRBV4-3; 9 bases line up with TRBD2. The CDR3 consists of 15 residues. Unmatched junction bases numbered 4, after V lost 0 bases and J lost 4 bases. CDR1 is LGHNA, CDR2 YSLEER, per germline. As DNA, the CDR3 is TGCGCCAGCAGCCAAGAAAGCGGGAGGTCGTACGAGCAGTACTTC. As protein: CASSQESGRSYEQYF.

This clonotype was seen a few times. V usage is TRBV28 and J usage is TRBJ1-3; D unresolved. Trimming removed 3 bases at V and 4 bases at J, with 4 bases between. The CDR3 is made up of 12 amino acids. The V gene's germline CDR1 is MDHEN and CDR2 SYDVKM. The CDR3 DNA sequence: TGTGCCAGCAGTTTTCTCGGAAACACCATATATTTT. It translates to CASSFLGNTIYF.

V usage is TRBV20-1 and J usage is TRBJ2-1, with 7 bases identical to TRBD2. Germline CDR1 and CDR2: DFQATT and SNEGSKA (reference sequence). The CDR3 loop spans 14 amino acids. After removal of 6 bases from V and 3 bases from J, the junction contained 8 bases not matched to a gene. DNA of the CDR3: TGCAGTGCCGGGAGGTCAGTCCTCTACAATGAGCAGTTCTTC. Its protein product is CSAGRSVLYNEQFF.

The J gene is TRBJ1-1, the V gene TRBV15; D ambiguous. The germline CDR1 and CDR2 sequences are LNHNV and YYDKDF (reference sequence). Trimming took 1 base from V and 1 from J, leaving 10 bases between them. The CDR3 totals 15 residues. The DNA of the CDR3 is TGTGCCACCAGCAGAGCGGTTCGGGAGAACACTGAAGCTTTCTTT. This codes for CATSRAVRENTEAFF.

The chain uses TRBV6-6 and TRBJ2-2; D is perhaps TRBD2 (6 bases). This CDR3 is 13 amino acids long. The germline V gene encodes CDR1 MNHNY and CDR2 SVGAGI (reference sequence). Deletions cut 6 bases from V and 6 bases from J, with 11 bases between. The CDR3 protein is CASRRLVSGELFF. As DNA, the CDR3 is TGTGCCAGCAGGAGACTAGTATCCGGGGAGCTGTTTTTT.

This clonotype was seen more than once but under ten times. This chain links TRBV5-1 with TRBJ2-6; D is undetermined. Trimming removed 0 bases at V and 4 bases at J, with 8 bases between. CDR3 size: 15 residues. CDR1 is SGHRS, CDR2 YFSETQ, per germline. The CDR3 DNA is TGCGCCAGCAGCTTGGGGGTTTCCGGGGCCAACGTCCTGACTTTC. Translating gives CASSLGVSGANVLTF.

This chain connects TRBV28 to TRBJ1-1, with D hard to call. Trimming took off 7 bases at V and 3 bases at J, with 9 bases between the two ends. The germline gives CDR1 MDHEN, CDR2 SYDVKM. This CDR3 is built from 12 residues. CDR3 bases: TGTGCCAGCACGGAGAAAGACACTGAAGCTTTCTTT. Protein product: CASTEKDTEAFF.

In its sample, this clonotype was seen a few times. V is TRBV20-1 and J is TRBJ1-6; unclear D gene. Trimming cost V 5 bases and J 2 bases, with 16 bases left between them. In germline, CDR1 is DFQATT, CDR2 SNEGSKA (reference sequence). The CDR3 is made up of 16 amino acids. CDR3 bases: TGCAGTGCTTCGCCCCCCGGGCGGCCCTATAATTCACCCCTCCACTTT. Residues: CSASPPGRPYNSPLHF.

The chain employs TRBV10-3 and TRBJ1-3; tentatively, D is TRBD1 (5 bases). CDR3 length: 14 residues. V lost 11 bases and J lost 3, with 17 bases in between. The V gene's germline CDR1 is ENHRY and CDR2 SYGVKD. For the CDR3, the DNA is TGTGCCCTCGGCTCAGAAAGGGGTGGAAACACCATATATTTT. Amino acids: CALGSERGGNTIYF.

The V gene is TRBV4-3, the J gene TRBJ2-1, with D hard to call. This CDR3 contains 16 residues. The germline V and J ends were trimmed by 0 bases and 7 bases, with 16 bases remaining between them. The germline gives CDR1 LGHNA, CDR2 YSLEER. The CDR3, as DNA: TGCGCCAGCAGCCAAGATCTCATGGACCCCCCGAATGAGCAGTTCTTC. Translated: CASSQDLMDPPNEQFF.

This clonotype came up a few times. The gene calls are TRBV5-1 and TRBJ2-7, with D possibly TRBD2 on 5 matching bases. The CDR3 is 15 amino acids. Deletions cut 0 bases from V and 4 bases from J, with 14 bases between. CDR1 is SGHRS and CDR2 is YFSETQ in the germline V gene. The CDR3 bases are TGCGCCAGCAGCTTGGCCGGGAAGGTGGAGTACGAGCAGTACTTC. Translation gives CASSLAGKVEYEQYF.

The chain is built from TRBV18 and TRBJ2-4; D possibly uses TRBD1 or TRBD2 (6 bases each). Germline loops: CDR1 KGHSH, CDR2 LQKENI. The CDR3 has 15 residues. The V end lost 8 bases, the J end lost 0 bases, and 14 bases lay between the germline ends. CDR3 sequence: CASHAQGLAKNIQYF. DNA for the CDR3: TGTGCCAGCCACGCACAGGGACTAGCCAAAAACATTCAGTACTTC.

The chain has TRBV5-1 and TRBJ1-2; D uncertain. V lost 4 bases and J 8 bases, leaving 12 bases between the germline ends. The CDR3 sequence is 12 residues long. From germline, CDR1 is SGHRS and CDR2 YFSETQ. The CDR3 nucleotides read TGCGCCAGCAGCCCGGACCGGGTCGGCTACACCTTC. It translates to CASSPDRVGYTF.

This clonotype was seen more than once but under ten times. The genes are TRBV27 and TRBJ2-1; a weak D match, TRBD1 (6 bases). CDR3 size: 15 residues. CDR1 and CDR2 (germline): MNHEY, SMNVEV (reference sequence). Trimming removed 4 bases from V and 4 bases from J, with 14 bases in between. The CDR3 sequence: CASSSDSRPYNEQFF. DNA for the CDR3: TGTGCCAGCAGTTCGGACAGCCGGCCTTACAATGAGCAGTTCTTC.

The V call is TRBV7-2, the J call TRBJ1-6; D is uncertain. This CDR3 contains 16 residues. The germline V gene has CDR1 SGHTA and CDR2 FQGNSA. Trimming pared 5 bases from V and 0 bases from J, leaving 11 bases between. CDR3 sequence reads: CASSKDASSYNSPLHF. For the CDR3, the DNA is TGTGCCAGCAGCAAGGACGCGAGCTCCTATAATTCACCCCTCCACTTT.

The chain carries TRBV14 and TRBJ1-1; 11 bases agree with TRBD1. V lost 2 bases and J lost 0; bases outside the gene matches: 5. CDR3 size: 17 residues. Germline assignment: CDR1 SGHDN and CDR2 FVKESK. This CDR3 reads CASSQLGQGAMNTEAFF. In nucleotides, the CDR3 is TGTGCCAGCAGCCAATTAGGACAGGGGGCCATGAACACTGAAGCTTTCTTT.

V usage is TRBV20-1 and J usage is TRBJ2-1; TRBD2 is a possible D gene (5 bases). The CDR3 extends over 15 amino acids. V shed 7 bases and J shed 9 bases, with 25 bases lying between them. Germline V CDR1 and CDR2: DFQATT, SNEGSKA (reference sequence). The CDR3 nucleotides read TGCAGTGTTCCCGGCGGACGTTCCGGGGTACGTGAGCAGTTCTTC. Translation: CSVPGGRSGVREQFF.